This T cell receptor beta chain was captured by sequencing in a study of blood T cell repertoires in COVID-19. Study summary: T cells, B-cell-depleted T cells, or PBMCs provided the cDNA or gDNA that served as material.

Original data processing: It was from reference gene primer amplification that nucleated cell counts were estimated. Only in-frame clones appear in the TCRdb table, and some are missing; sequencing was by immunoSEQ multiplex PCR. V and J calls and clone size are given by that table; D and trimming were obtained from the DNA. The table lists 200,000 or so clones, about 80% of them singletons. Membership in each cohort depended on participant-reported clinical history. The recovered donors of Cohort 3 showed two negative PCRs, clearance, or symptom resolution. This clone was seen only a few times. V was pared by 2 bases and J by 3 bases, with 9 bases of the junction left unmatched. Per the germline V gene, CDR1 is GTSNPN and CDR2 is SVGIG (reference sequence). The CDR3 runs to 19 residues.

Sample: PBMCs or T cells enriched from blood (not recorded which). This TCR was recovered from a man in his forties or fifties who had recovered from COVID-19. The V gene is TRBV30, the J gene TRBJ2-2; 16 bases are shared with TRBD2. The CDR3 DNA follows: TGTGCCTGGAGTTCACCGGGACTAGCGGGGGGGCAGCACACCGGGGAGCTGTTTTTT. Its protein product is CAWSSPGLAGGQHTGELFF. Drawing the rest from reference TRBV30 and TRBJ2-2, the complete variable domain is SQTIHQWPATLVQPVGSPLSLECTVEGTSNPNLYWYRQAAGRGLQLLFYSVGIGQISSEVPQNLSASRPQDRQFILSSKKLLLSDSGFYLCAWSSPGLAGGQHTGELFFGEGSRLTVL.